A single sample gave rise to the 21 T cell receptor beta chains below, sequenced in a study of cytotoxic CD8 clonotypes in ibrutinib-treated CLL. Here immunoSEQ multiplex PCR was the method, and the copy in TCRdb shows in-frame clones only, minus some. The sample carries about 74,000 clones, 70% to 90% recorded once. The material sequenced was PBMCs, taken at disease progression, from a patient treated with ibrutinib. These receptor sequences come from a human donor with chronic lymphocytic leukemia.

The chain carries TRBV6-1 and TRBJ2-6; no firm D call. Trimming pared 6 bases from V and 4 bases from J, leaving 10 bases between. Germline V gene data show CDR1 as MNHNS and CDR2 as SASEGT. The length of the CDR3 is 14 residues. As DNA, the CDR3 is TGTGCCAGCAGAACAGACCCCGGGGCCAACGTCCTGACTTTC. It encodes CASRTDPGANVLTF.

The rearrangement uses TRBV6-5 and TRBJ1-2; TRBD1 matches 7 bases. The CDR3 has 14 amino acids. The germline V gene encodes CDR1 MNHEY and CDR2 SVGAGI. J was trimmed by 7 bases and V by 3 bases; bases with no gene match: 8. DNA of the CDR3: TGTGCCAGCAGTTATTCCCACAGGGGTGGTGGCTACACCTTC. Translating gives CASSYSHRGGGYTF.

The chain joins TRBV19 to TRBJ1-2, with a tentative D call TRBD1 (5 bases). Germline CDR1 and CDR2: LNHDA and SQIVND (reference sequence). CDR3 length: 14 residues. V was cut by 0 bases and J by 3 bases, with 8 bases left in between. Here the CDR3 DNA reads TGTGCCAGTAGTATAGAGGGGCGAGACTATGGCTACACCTTC. This encodes CASSIEGRDYGYTF.

The rearrangement uses TRBV9 and TRBJ2-5; 9 bases map to TRBD2. V trimming: 5 bases; J trimming: 3 bases; junction bases outside the gene matches: 5. The CDR3 contains 14 residues. Per germline, CDR1 SGDLS and CDR2 YYNGEE. The CDR3 sequence is CASSASGRKETQYF. The DNA of the CDR3 is TGTGCCAGCAGTGCCAGCGGGAGGAAAGAGACCCAGTACTTC.

Only a few counts were recorded for this clone. This sequence joins TRBV5-1 and TRBJ1-2, with D perhaps matching TRBD1 (6 bases). Germline CDR1 reads SGHRS; CDR2 reads YFSETQ. Trimming pared 0 bases from V and 8 bases from J, leaving 17 bases between. This CDR3 is 15 amino acids long. The CDR3 spells CASSLDPRGSGGYTF. The DNA for the CDR3 is TGCGCCAGCAGCTTGGACCCCAGGGGATCGGGAGGCTACACCTTC.

The V call is TRBV28, the J call TRBJ2-7, with TRBD1 as a possible D gene (6 bases). V lost 7 bases, J lost 1 base, and 11 bases lay in between. CDR1 is MDHEN, CDR2 SYDVKM, per germline. The CDR3 is 13 residues long. CDR3 nucleotide sequence: TGTGCCAGCACCTACGGACAGTCCTACGAGCAGTACTTC. This encodes CASTYGQSYEQYF.

With regard to this clone: Just one base apart from a much larger clone, this may be a read error. The CDR3 spells CASSDSYEQYF. DNA of the CDR3: TGTGCCAGCAGTGACAGCTACGAGCAGTACTTC. This chain connects TRBV2 to TRBJ2-7; no firm D call. This CDR3 has 11 residues. Trimming pared 3 bases from V and 3 bases from J, leaving 3 bases between. The germline V gene encodes CDR1 SNHLY and CDR2 FYNNEI.

The chain employs TRBV9 and TRBJ2-2, with a tentative D call TRBD2 (5 bases). V was pared by 0 bases and J by 4 bases, with 13 bases between. This CDR3 is built from 16 residues. The germline V gene has CDR1 SGDLS and CDR2 YYNGEE. CDR3 sequence reads: CASSVVPSTSTGELFF. CDR3 sequence (DNA): TGTGCCAGCAGCGTAGTTCCCTCTACTAGCACCGGGGAGCTGTTTTTT.

This clone showed up just once. This chain links TRBV20-1 with TRBJ1-1, with unresolved D. V lost 6 bases and J 7 bases, leaving 12 bases between the germline ends. CDR1 is DFQATT, CDR2 SNEGSKA, per germline (reference sequence). CDR3 length: 11 amino acids. This chain's CDR3 is CSASTTVEAFF. The DNA of the CDR3 is TGCAGTGCCAGCACGACTGTTGAAGCTTTCTTT.

The chain joins TRBV6-6 to TRBJ1-6, with unresolved D. This CDR3 has 14 residues. V was shortened by 6 bases and J by 6 bases, with 12 bases between the two germline ends. Germline V gene sequence: CDR1 MNHNY, CDR2 SVGAGI (reference sequence). CDR3 in DNA: TGTGCCAGCAGCTCCACGTCGGCTAATTCACCCCTCCACTTT. Protein product: CASSSTSANSPLHF.

V usage is TRBV28 and J usage is TRBJ1-4, with D unclear. V was clipped by 5 bases and J by 0 bases, with 13 bases between them. Germline CDR1 and CDR2: MDHEN and SYDVKM. The CDR3 covers 16 residues. The DNA of the CDR3 is TGTGCCAGCAGTGCGGTGGCCTTCGCAACTAATGAAAAACTGTTTTTT. Encoded protein: CASSAVAFATNEKLFF.

The chain carries TRBV5-1 and TRBJ1-4; no clear D gene. In germline, CDR1 is SGHRS, CDR2 YFSETQ. Between the trimmed V and J ends, which lost 5 bases and 8 bases, there was a span of 13 bases. The CDR3 sequence is 13 residues long. The CDR3 sequence is CASSLFLGEKLFF. The CDR3 DNA reads TGCGCCAGCAGTCTTTTTTTGGGGGAAAAACTGTTTTTT.

V and J are TRBV28 and TRBJ1-5; TRBD1 might be the D (5 bases). The V end lost 1 base, the J end lost 7 bases, and 11 bases lay between the germline ends. Germline-derived CDR1 and CDR2 are MDHEN and SYDVKM. The CDR3 has 14 amino acids. DNA of the CDR3: TGTGCCAGCAGTTTATTGGCAGGGTGGCAGCCCCAGCATTTT. This encodes CASSLLAGWQPQHF.

The chain has TRBV11-2 and TRBJ2-7; D gene uncertain. With 1 base removed from V and 7 bases from J, the gap between germline ends came to 11 bases. This CDR3 is built from 13 residues. Looked up from germline, CDR1 is SGHAT and CDR2 is FQNNGV. The CDR3: CASSLGQAREQYF. CDR3 nucleotide sequence: TGTGCCAGCAGCTTAGGTCAGGCAAGAGAGCAGTACTTC.

The chain combines TRBV30 with TRBJ2-5; 7 bases map to TRBD1. V gave up 0 bases and J gave up 12 bases; unmatched junction bases: 13. The germline gives CDR1 GTSNPN, CDR2 SVGIG (reference sequence). The CDR3 is made up of 14 amino acids. The CDR3 nucleotides read TGTGCCTGGAGTGTTCTACGTAGTTTGGGACAGAAGTACTTC. Translation gives CAWSVLRSLGQKYF.

V and J are TRBV5-1 and TRBJ2-7, with a tentative D call TRBD1 (5 bases). V was shortened by 1 base and J by 0 bases, with 11 bases between the two germline ends. This CDR3 has 15 residues. CDR1 and CDR2 (germline): SGHRS, YFSETQ. CDR3 region: CASSLSPGNSYEQYF. The CDR3 coding sequence is TGCGCCAGCAGCTTGTCCCCAGGGAACTCCTACGAGCAGTACTTC.

J is TRBJ2-7 and V is TRBV2, with unresolved D. Trimming took off 2 bases at V and 4 bases at J, with 6 bases between the two ends. The CDR3 totals 12 residues. Germline V gives CDR1 SNHLY, CDR2 FYNNEI. This chain's CDR3 is CASSESWYEQYF. The DNA of the CDR3 is TGTGCCAGCAGTGAAAGCTGGTACGAGCAGTACTTC.

The chain recombines TRBV7-9 with TRBJ1-2; the D is unclear. V lost 4 bases, J lost 2 bases, and 5 bases lay in between. Germline CDR1 SEHNR, CDR2 FQNEAQ (reference sequence). There are 12 residues in the CDR3. CDR3 in DNA: TGTGCCAGCAGCTCCGTGAACTATGGCTACACCTTC. This codes for CASSSVNYGYTF. Based on the CDR3 plus reference TRBV7-9 and TRBJ1-2, the full variable domain is DTGVSQNPRHKITKRGQNVTFRCDPISEHNRLYWYRQTLGQGPEFLTYFQNEAQLEKSRLLSDRFSAERPKGSFSTLEIQRTEQGDSAMYLCASSSVNYGYTFGSGTRLTVV.

This sequence joins TRBV10-3 and TRBJ1-3; 7 bases are shared with TRBD1. CDR3 size: 14 residues. The germline gives CDR1 ENHRY, CDR2 SYGVKD. Germline trimming cut 4 bases from V and 3 bases from J; bases unmatched to any gene: 3. In DNA form, the CDR3 reads TGTGCCATCAGTGGGTGGGACAGTGGAAACACCATATATTTT. Translation: CAISGWDSGNTIYF.

The chain uses TRBV7-3 and TRBJ2-2; D is possibly TRBD1 or TRBD2 (5 bases each). V lost 1 base and J lost 4, with 13 bases in between. The length of the CDR3 is 16 residues. CDR1 and CDR2 (germline): SGHTA, FQGTGA. The CDR3 nucleotides are TGTGCCAGCAGCTTAATGGGGCCTAGCTTCACCGGGGAGCTGTTTTTT. Protein sequence: CASSLMGPSFTGELFF.

This clone was counted only a few times. The V gene is TRBV5-6, the J gene TRBJ2-6; D is possibly TRBD1 or TRBD2 (5 bases each). Trimming removed 6 bases at V and 4 bases at J, with 17 bases between. Germline CDR1 and CDR2: SGHDT and YYEEEE. This CDR3 contains 16 residues. In nucleotides, the CDR3 is TGTGCCAGCACGGGACGCACCTTCACCGGGGCCAACGTCCTGACTTTC. As protein: CASTGRTFTGANVLTF.